The entry below gives a single TCR beta chain sequence along with its context. CDR3 length: 15 amino acids. Trimming took off 5 bases at V and 6 bases at J, with 19 bases between the two ends. CDR1 is WSHSY and CDR2 is SAAADI in the germline V gene. This sample was taken from a study of control samples from healthy donors and cancer patients. The assay was immunoSEQ multiplex PCR, and TCRdb's table has in-frame clones only and misses some. The sample lists 130,000 or so clones; more than 90% were seen once. The sample was blood. V gene TRBV10-2 combines with J gene TRBJ1-1; tentative D call: TRBD1 (5 bases). The sequence was obtained from a man younger than 35 in good health. CDR3 DNA: TGCGCCAGCAGTTGGGGACGCGGGACGGGGGCTGAAGCTTTCTTT. Translation gives CASSWGRGTGAEAFF.